This TCR beta chain derives from a study of PD-1 blockade in classical Hodgkin lymphoma. Study-wide results and limits: Compared with baseline, CD4+ but not CD8+ TCR diversity had risen significantly by C4D1. Diminished baseline TCR diversity has been reported in newly diagnosed patients relative to healthy donors.

This clone was counted between two and nine times. The target antigen is unknown. The CDR3 extends over 14 amino acids. Per germline, CDR1 MNHEY and CDR2 SMNVEV (reference sequence). Trimming left V 5 bases short and J 2 bases short, with 13 bases between. Produced via immunoSEQ multiplex PCR; TCRdb's table is partial and in-frame only. Counted here are tens of thousands of clones, about 85% occurring once; the ten biggest clones make up about 8.1%. Time point described: cycle 4 day 1 (C4D1), after less than 7 weeks of nivolumab. Patients all relapsed after autologous stem cell transplantation, and there was variation in brentuximab vedotin exposure.

The V and J genes are TRBV27 and TRBJ2-7, with D possibly TRBD1 on 5 matching bases. The receptor comes from a human donor with classical Hodgkin lymphoma. The specimen was peripheral blood mononuclear cells (PBMCs), collected before the fourth cycle of nivolumab. The CDR3 region is CASSGATATYEQYF. CDR3 nucleotides: TGTGCCAGCAGTGGCGCGACAGCCACCTACGAGCAGTACTTC.